This passage covers 27 T cell receptor beta chains from one sample sequenced in a study of T cell responses to AZD1222 COVID-19 vaccine. Some clones are missing from TCRdb's copy, which holds only in-frame ones; the method was immunoSEQ multiplex PCR. The sample gives about 78,000 clones, roughly 88% of which show up once; about 5% is in the top ten. This material consisted of peripheral blood, taken on day 0 of MenACWY control vaccination. These receptors came from an adult in good health.

V gene TRBV5-4 combines with J gene TRBJ2-7; TRBD1 matches 9 bases. Germline CDR1 and CDR2: SGHNT and YYREEE (reference sequence). The CDR3 runs 14 residues. With V trimmed by 0 bases and J by 7 bases, 5 bases remained unmatched. CDR3 loop: CASSLEGTGREQYF. CDR3 bases: TGTGCCAGCAGCTTGGAGGGGACAGGGAGAGAGCAGTACTTC.

V usage is TRBV4-3 and J usage is TRBJ1-4; TRBD1 is a possible D gene (5 bases). Germline CDR1 reads LGHNA; CDR2 reads YSLEER. This CDR3 spans 15 amino acids. V lost 1 base and J lost 3, with 9 bases in between. The chain's CDR3 is CASSQVVQANEKLFF. DNA for the CDR3: TGCGCCAGCAGCCAAGTTGTACAGGCTAATGAAAAACTGTTTTTT.

J is TRBJ1-1 and V is TRBV3-1 (or the pseudogene TRBV3-2), with D unresolved. Trimming stripped 0 bases from V and 2 bases from J, with 10 bases between. The CDR3 has 15 amino acids. The V gene's germline CDR1 is LGHDT and CDR2 YNNKEL (reference sequence). CDR3 amino acids: CASSQDLEPNTEAFF. CDR3 bases: TGTGCCAGCAGCCAAGATTTGGAGCCAAACACTGAAGCTTTCTTT.

The rearrangement uses TRBV6-6 and TRBJ1-3, with D tentatively TRBD1 (6 bases). V lost 7 bases to trimming and J lost 4 bases, with 14 bases between them. Germline CDR1 reads MNHNY; CDR2 reads SVGAGI (reference sequence). The CDR3 consists of 14 residues. The CDR3 reads CASKGSGEGNTIYF. The DNA for the CDR3 is TGTGCCAGCAAGGGGTCAGGGGAAGGAAACACCATATATTTT.

The genes are TRBV20-1 and TRBJ2-1; no reliable D call. CDR1 DFQATT and CDR2 SNEGSKA come from the germline V gene (reference sequence). This CDR3 region has 11 residues. The germline V and J ends were trimmed by 5 bases and 9 bases, with 11 bases remaining between them. The CDR3 spells CSAWFMSEQFF. CDR3 sequence (DNA): TGCAGTGCTTGGTTCATGAGTGAGCAGTTCTTC.

This clone occurred once. The genes are TRBV6-5 and TRBJ2-7, with TRBD1 matching 7 bases. CDR3 length: 15 amino acids. V trimming: 5 bases; J trimming: 3 bases; junction bases outside the gene matches: 10. Per the germline V gene, CDR1 is MNHEY and CDR2 is SVGAGI. The CDR3 loop reads CASSNLGTEFYEQYF. The CDR3 DNA follows: TGTGCCAGCAGTAACCTTGGGACAGAATTCTACGAGCAGTACTTC.

The rearrangement uses TRBV7-2 and TRBJ1-2; D is perhaps TRBD1 (6 bases). Trimming left V 4 bases short and J 4 bases short, with 16 bases between. The CDR3 is made up of 15 amino acids. Germline CDR1 and CDR2: SGHTA and FQGNSA. CDR3 region: CASSYDTATGYGYTF. DNA for the CDR3: TGTGCCAGCAGCTACGACACCGCGACAGGCTATGGCTACACCTTC.

Concerning this clone: Compared with germline, one end of the junction differs, possibly owing to a read error. This chain links TRBV11-2 with TRBJ1-1; D remains unclear. The CDR3 runs to 14 residues. The germline V gene encodes CDR1 SGHAT and CDR2 FQNNGV. The CDR3 protein is CASTLETENTEAFF. The CDR3 region has the DNA TGTGCCAGCACCTTAGAAACAGAAAACACTGAAGCTTTCTTT.

CDR3 coding DNA: TGTGCCAGCTCACCCCAAGAAACCGAGCAGTACTTC. Translating it yields CASSPQETEQYF. This chain links TRBV18 with TRBJ2-7; D is uncertain. Germline CDR1 KGHSH, CDR2 LQKENI. The V end lost 3 bases, the J end lost 6 bases, and 9 bases lay between the germline ends. The CDR3 is made up of 12 amino acids.

This clone was observed a handful of times. The CDR3, as DNA: TGTGCCAGCAGTTCTACAGGGGGTAGCTACGAGCAGTACTTC. Translating it yields CASSSTGGSYEQYF. The rearrangement joins TRBV27 to TRBJ2-7, with 8 bases aligning to TRBD1. The germline V gene has CDR1 MNHEY and CDR2 SMNVEV (reference sequence). There are 14 residues in the CDR3. The V gene end was trimmed by 4 bases and the J gene end by 3 bases; junction bases not matched to a gene: 5.

V usage is TRBV11-2 and J usage is TRBJ2-7; TRBD2 matches at 10 bases. Germline values: CDR1 SGHAT, CDR2 FQNNGV. V trimming: 2 bases; J trimming: 2 bases; junction bases outside the gene matches: 3. This CDR3 is built from 15 residues. The CDR3 sequence is CASSLWTSGPYEQYF. CDR3 nucleotide sequence: TGTGCCAGCAGCTTATGGACTAGCGGTCCCTACGAGCAGTACTTC.

The chain recombines TRBV28 with TRBJ1-2; weak D call: TRBD1 (6 bases). Germline V gene sequence: CDR1 MDHEN, CDR2 SYDVKM. The CDR3 has 11 amino acids. Trimming cost V 6 bases and J 5 bases, with 7 bases left between them. Written as DNA, the CDR3 is TGTGCCAGCAGGACAGGATATGGCTACACCTTC. This codes for CASRTGYGYTF.

This clone was recorded only once. CDR3 loop: CASSLAVRDNYGYTF. The CDR3 DNA follows: TGTGCCAGCAGCTTAGCGGTTCGGGATAACTATGGCTACACCTTC. The rearrangement joins TRBV11-3 to TRBJ1-2, with no clear D. This CDR3 spans 15 amino acids. Germline CDR1 and CDR2: SGHNT and YENEEA. The V end lost 1 base, the J end lost 1 base, and 10 bases lay between the germline ends.

The chain combines TRBV5-4 with TRBJ2-7; TRBD2 is a possible D gene (5 bases). Germline lookup yields CDR1 SGHNT and CDR2 YYREEE (reference sequence). The CDR3 spans 13 residues. V shed 2 bases and J shed 7 bases, with 13 bases lying between them. The CDR3 spells CASSLREGSEQYF. In DNA, the CDR3 is TGTGCCAGCAGCTTAAGAGAGGGCAGTGAGCAGTACTTC.

This clone has only one observation. This chain joins TRBV7-8 and TRBJ2-1, with D perhaps TRBD2 (7 bases). Trimming removed 0 bases at V and 5 bases at J, with 8 bases between. The CDR3 length is 14 residues. Germline V gives CDR1 SGHVS, CDR2 FQNEAQ. CDR3: CASSLAGGHNEQFF. Here the CDR3 DNA reads TGTGCCAGCAGCTTAGCGGGGGGGCACAATGAGCAGTTCTTC.

The chain carries TRBV12-3 or TRBV12-4 and TRBJ1-5; D may be TRBD1 (5 bases). This CDR3 has 12 residues. The germline V and J ends were trimmed by 4 bases and 8 bases, with 9 bases remaining between them. CDR3 loop: CASSSGLEPQHF. The DNA for the CDR3 is TGTGCCAGCAGTTCAGGGCTTGAGCCCCAGCATTTT.

The chain uses TRBV7-9 and TRBJ1-1; unclear D gene. From germline, CDR1 is SEHNR and CDR2 FQNEAQ (reference sequence). The CDR3 length is 14 residues. V was clipped by 1 base and J by 0 bases, with 6 bases between them. The DNA of the CDR3 is TGTGCCAGCAGCTTAGGGGGTGTGAACACTGAAGCTTTCTTT. This codes for CASSLGGVNTEAFF.

The chain uses TRBV5-1 and TRBJ2-2, with D perhaps matching TRBD2 (6 bases). Germline assignment: CDR1 SGHRS and CDR2 YFSETQ. The ends were cut back, 4 bases at V and 5 bases at J, with 9 bases in the middle. This CDR3 has 13 amino acids. Here the CDR3 DNA reads TGCGCCAGCAGCGCGGGGACGACCGGGGAGCTGTTTTTT. Translating it yields CASSAGTTGELFF.

The CDR3 reads CASSLSVSNEQFF. CDR3 DNA sequence: TGTGCCAGCAGTTTATCGGTGTCCAATGAGCAGTTCTTC. The rearrangement uses TRBV27 and TRBJ2-1; no firm D call. This CDR3 has 13 amino acids. The germline gives CDR1 MNHEY, CDR2 SMNVEV (reference sequence). Trimming removed 0 bases from V and 6 bases from J, with 6 bases in between.

This clone was observed a single time. The V gene is TRBV30, the J gene TRBJ1-1; TRBD1 might be the D (5 bases). The CDR3 is 15 amino acids. The V end was cut by 4 bases, the J end by 0 bases, with 15 bases between. The germline V gene has CDR1 GTSNPN and CDR2 SVGIG (reference sequence). Here the CDR3 reads CAWTPWGYLNTEAFF. The CDR3 region has the DNA TGTGCCTGGACCCCCTGGGGCTACTTGAACACTGAAGCTTTCTTT.

V is TRBV4-1 and J is TRBJ2-1; D ambiguous. This CDR3 is built from 13 residues. Germline V gives CDR1 MGHRA, CDR2 YSYEKL. The V end was cut by 4 bases, the J end by 8 bases, with 12 bases between. The CDR3 spells CASSLGRSDEQFF. In nucleotides, the CDR3 is TGCGCCAGCAGCCTAGGACGATCGGATGAGCAGTTCTTC.

This clone was recorded once. This chain links TRBV7-2 with TRBJ1-2; 8 bases fit TRBD1. Germline CDR1 SGHTA, CDR2 FQGNSA. J was trimmed by 2 bases and V by 2 bases; bases with no gene match: 1. The CDR3 extends over 14 amino acids. CDR3 nucleotides: TGTGCCAGCAGCTTACAGGGGGCAAACTATGGCTACACCTTC. It yields the protein CASSLQGANYGYTF.

This chain connects TRBV4-3 to TRBJ2-3; 9 bases map to TRBD2. The V gene's germline CDR1 is LGHNA and CDR2 YSLEER. The CDR3 sequence is 14 residues long. V shed 0 bases and J 15 bases; nucleotides not matched to a gene: 10. The CDR3 nucleotides read TGCGCCAGCAGCCAAGATGTGGTAGCGGGGGTGAATTATTTT. Translating it yields CASSQDVVAGVNYF.

The chain carries TRBV19 and TRBJ1-2; D is possibly TRBD1 (5 bases). Germline CDR1 reads LNHDA; CDR2 reads SQIVND (reference sequence). The V and J ends lost 2 bases and 6 bases respectively, with 13 bases between them. This CDR3 region has 14 residues. The CDR3 reads CASSIWGRADGYTF. CDR3 in DNA: TGTGCCAGTAGTATATGGGGCAGGGCCGATGGCTACACCTTC.

The CDR3 nucleotides are TGTGCCAGCAGCACGGGACAGTCAAGCTATGGCTACACCTTC. Its translation is CASSTGQSSYGYTF. The gene calls are TRBV28 and TRBJ1-2, with 7 bases matching TRBD1. Per germline, CDR1 MDHEN and CDR2 SYDVKM. The CDR3 is 14 amino acids. The V gene end was trimmed by 6 bases and the J gene end by 4 bases; junction bases not matched to a gene: 8.

The chain employs TRBV6-5 and TRBJ2-1, with 9 nucleotides matching TRBD1. Unmatched junction bases numbered 9, after V lost 6 bases and J lost 6 bases. The germline gives CDR1 MNHEY, CDR2 SVGAGI. CDR3 length: 15 residues. The DNA of the CDR3 is TGTGCCAGCAGATCCGGGACAGGGATGGGCAATGAGCAGTTCTTC. Its protein product is CASRSGTGMGNEQFF.

The V and J genes are TRBV19 and TRBJ1-1, with D hard to call. Trimming stripped 3 bases from V and 1 base from J, with 9 bases between. The CDR3 consists of 14 residues. CDR1 and CDR2 (germline): LNHDA, SQIVND (reference sequence). The CDR3, as DNA: TGTGCCAGTAGTATGGGGAGCGGGAACACTGAAGCTTTCTTT. Residues: CASSMGSGNTEAFF.